The clone carrying this T cell receptor beta chain has a handful of counts. The target antigen is unknown. These data come from a study of T cells in Graves' hyperthyroidism and ophthalmopathy. General study points: Most thyroid clonotypes expanded above 0.001 were also detected in blood. Before onset, by a median of approximately 6.2 months, the model predicted ophthalmopathy.

RNA transcripts served as the template for amplifying TCR beta CDR3 regions. RT-PCR in the first round (using the HTBI primer set) targeted the TCR CDR3. Each CDR3 protein is one row after TCRdb ran MiXCR on the multiplex PCR reads. Among around 660,000 distinct CDR3 sequences listed, just under 45% were seen once. The material sequenced was peripheral blood or thyroid tissue (not recorded which). The sequence derives from an adult man with Graves' disease, either hyperthyroidism or ophthalmopathy (not recorded which).

The CDR3 loop reads CASSLNRVGNQPQHF. DNA of the CDR3: TGTGCCAGCAGTTTAAACAGGGTGGGCAATCAGCCCCAGCATTTT. This rearrangement joins TRBV12-3 or TRBV12-4 to TRBJ1-5; possibly TRBD1 for D (6 bases). This CDR3 is built from 15 residues. Trimming took 2 bases from V and 2 from J, leaving 10 bases between them.